The text below deals with one T cell receptor (beta chain). The germline V gene encodes CDR1 LGHNT and CDR2 FRNRAP. The CDR3 loop spans 20 amino acids. The V gene end was trimmed by 0 bases and the J gene end by 0 bases; junction bases not matched to a gene: 10. This record belongs to a study of blood T cell repertoires in COVID-19. The overall study: The United States, Italy and Spain provided the acute and convalescent COVID-19 samples.

Repertoires were generated with immunoSEQ multiplex PCR, while TCRdb's copy carries only in-frame clones and drops some. The table lists more than 150,000 clones, roughly 89% of them singletons, with about 1% in the top ten. The sequenced sample was peripheral blood. This chain links TRBV12-5 with TRBJ2-1, with TRBD2 identical over 11 bases. The source of this sequence is a woman aged 18-29 years who had recovered from COVID-19. Here the CDR3 reads CASGLVPAGLAGPSYNEQFF. For the CDR3, the DNA is TGTGCTAGTGGTTTGGTACCGGCAGGACTAGCGGGCCCCTCCTACAATGAGCAGTTCTTC.